The source of this T cell receptor (beta chain) is a study of early T cells in non-severe SARS-CoV-2 infection. Individual cDNA molecules were tagged with unique molecular identifiers, the study reported. TCRdb analysed the 5' RACE reads with MiXCR anew, one entry per CDR3 protein. The data show 55,000 to 70,000 distinct CDR3 sequences, approximately 12% seen once. Turning to this clonotype: What it binds is not known.

Study-wide findings and caveats: There was a bias toward anti-spike CD8 responses in VDJdb matching, which missed private and CD4 specificities.

The sequencing input was whole blood. The sequence was obtained from an adult who was a healthcare worker with PCR-confirmed SARS-CoV-2 infection or an uninfected control (not recorded which).

DNA for the CDR3: TGTGCCAGCACCTCTATGAGCTCCTACGAGCAGTACTTC. This codes for CASTSMSSYEQYF. The chain carries TRBV6-5 and TRBJ2-7; D is undetermined. The CDR3 extends over 13 amino acids. Trimming removed 7 bases from V and 0 bases from J, with 10 bases in between. Germline lookup yields CDR1 MNHEY and CDR2 SVGAGI.